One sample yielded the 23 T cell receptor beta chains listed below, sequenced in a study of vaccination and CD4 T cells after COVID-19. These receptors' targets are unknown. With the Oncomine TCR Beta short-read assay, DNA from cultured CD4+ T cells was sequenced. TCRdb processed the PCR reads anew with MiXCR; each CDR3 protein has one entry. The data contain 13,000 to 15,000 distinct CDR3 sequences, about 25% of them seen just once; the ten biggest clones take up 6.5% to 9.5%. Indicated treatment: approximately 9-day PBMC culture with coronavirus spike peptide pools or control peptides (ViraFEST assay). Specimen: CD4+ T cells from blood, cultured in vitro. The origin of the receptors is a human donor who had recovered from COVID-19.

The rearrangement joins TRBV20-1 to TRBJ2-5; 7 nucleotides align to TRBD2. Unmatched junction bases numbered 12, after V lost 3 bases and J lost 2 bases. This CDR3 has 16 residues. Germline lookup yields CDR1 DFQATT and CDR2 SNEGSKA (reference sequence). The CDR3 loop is CSARNSAGLSQETQYF. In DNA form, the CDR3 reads TGCAGTGCTAGGAACTCAGCGGGACTTTCTCAAGAGACCCAGTACTTC.

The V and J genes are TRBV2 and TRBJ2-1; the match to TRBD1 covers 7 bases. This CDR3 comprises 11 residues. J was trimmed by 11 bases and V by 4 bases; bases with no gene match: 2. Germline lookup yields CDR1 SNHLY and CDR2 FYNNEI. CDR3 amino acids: CASSVQGQQFF. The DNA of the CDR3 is TGTGCCAGCAGTGTACAGGGGCAGCAGTTCTTC.

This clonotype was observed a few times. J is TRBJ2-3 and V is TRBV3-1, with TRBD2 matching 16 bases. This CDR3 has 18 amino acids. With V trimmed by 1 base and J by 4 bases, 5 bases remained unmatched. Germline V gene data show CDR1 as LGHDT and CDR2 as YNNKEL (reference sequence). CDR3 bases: TGTGCCAGCAGCCAAGTTGGGACTAGCGGGGGGGCGGCAGATACGCAGTATTTT. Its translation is CASSQVGTSGGAADTQYF.

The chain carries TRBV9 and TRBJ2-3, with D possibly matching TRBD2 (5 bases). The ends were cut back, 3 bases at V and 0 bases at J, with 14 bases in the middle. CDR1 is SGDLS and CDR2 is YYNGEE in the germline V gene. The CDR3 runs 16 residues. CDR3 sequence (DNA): TGTGCCAGCAGCGCTACGACTTGGACTAGCACAGATACGCAGTATTTT. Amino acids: CASSATTWTSTDTQYF.

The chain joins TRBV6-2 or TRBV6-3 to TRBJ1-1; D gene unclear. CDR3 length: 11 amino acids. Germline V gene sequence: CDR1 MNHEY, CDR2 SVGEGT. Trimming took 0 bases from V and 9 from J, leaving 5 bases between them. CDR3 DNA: TGTGCCAGCAGTTACTCTTTAAAAGCTTTCTTT. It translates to CASSYSLKAFF.

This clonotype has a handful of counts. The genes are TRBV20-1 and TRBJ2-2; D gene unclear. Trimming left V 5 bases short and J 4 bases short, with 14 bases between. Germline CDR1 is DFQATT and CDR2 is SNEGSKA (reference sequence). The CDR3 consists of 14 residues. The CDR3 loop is CSAPFWGGTGELFF. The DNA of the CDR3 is TGCAGTGCTCCCTTCTGGGGTGGCACCGGGGAGCTGTTTTTT.

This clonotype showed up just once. CDR3 in amino acids: CASSRSGSSYEQYF. The CDR3, as DNA: TGTGCCAGCAGCCGTAGCGGGAGCTCCTACGAGCAGTACTTC. The V gene is TRBV4-2, the J gene TRBJ2-7; the match to TRBD2 covers 9 bases. The CDR3 length is 14 residues. Germline-derived CDR1 and CDR2 are LGHNA and YNFKEQ. The junction had 1 base not matched to a gene; V was cut back by 4 bases and J by 0 bases.

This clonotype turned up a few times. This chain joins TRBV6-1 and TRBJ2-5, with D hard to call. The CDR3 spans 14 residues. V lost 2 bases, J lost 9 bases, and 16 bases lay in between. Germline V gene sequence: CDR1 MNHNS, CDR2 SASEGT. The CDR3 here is CASSERTASVSQYF. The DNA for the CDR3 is TGTGCCAGCAGTGAACGGACCGCCTCGGTGTCCCAGTACTTC.

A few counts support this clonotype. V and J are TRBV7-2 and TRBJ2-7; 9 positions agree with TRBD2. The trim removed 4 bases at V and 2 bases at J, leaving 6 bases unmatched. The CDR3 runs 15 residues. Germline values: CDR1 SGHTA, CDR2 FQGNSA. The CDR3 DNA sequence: TGTGCCAGCAGCTCTCGAGCGGGGGGAGCCTACGAGCAGTACTTC. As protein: CASSSRAGGAYEQYF.

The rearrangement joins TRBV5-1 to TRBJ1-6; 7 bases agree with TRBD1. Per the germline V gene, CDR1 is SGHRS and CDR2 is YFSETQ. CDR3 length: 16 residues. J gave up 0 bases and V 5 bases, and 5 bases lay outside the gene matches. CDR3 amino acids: CASRPGQSSYNSPLHF. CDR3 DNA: TGCGCCAGCAGACCGGGACAGAGCTCCTATAATTCACCCCTCCACTTT.

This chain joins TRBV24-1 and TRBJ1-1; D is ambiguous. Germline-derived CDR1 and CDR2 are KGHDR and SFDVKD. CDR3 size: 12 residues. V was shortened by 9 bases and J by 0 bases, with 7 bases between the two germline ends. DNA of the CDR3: TGTGCCACCCCAGTCATGAACACTGAAGCTTTCTTT. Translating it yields CATPVMNTEAFF.

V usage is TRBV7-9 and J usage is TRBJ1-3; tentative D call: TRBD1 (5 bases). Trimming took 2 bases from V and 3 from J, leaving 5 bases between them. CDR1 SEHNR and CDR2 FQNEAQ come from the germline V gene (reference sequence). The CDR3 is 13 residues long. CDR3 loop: CASSLRGGNTIYF. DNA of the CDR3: TGTGCCAGCAGCTTAAGGGGTGGAAACACCATATATTTT.

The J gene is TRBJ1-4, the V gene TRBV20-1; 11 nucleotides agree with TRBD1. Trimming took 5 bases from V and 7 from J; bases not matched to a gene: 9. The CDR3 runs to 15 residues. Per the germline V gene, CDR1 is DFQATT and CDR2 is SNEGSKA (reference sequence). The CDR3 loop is CSAPGQGGKSEKLFF. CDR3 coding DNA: TGCAGTGCTCCGGGACAGGGGGGAAAGTCTGAAAAACTGTTTTTT.

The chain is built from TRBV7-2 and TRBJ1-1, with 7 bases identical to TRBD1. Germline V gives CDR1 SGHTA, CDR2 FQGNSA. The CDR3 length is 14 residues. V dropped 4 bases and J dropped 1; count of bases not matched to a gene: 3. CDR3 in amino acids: CASSWTGGNTEAFF. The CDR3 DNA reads TGTGCCAGCAGCTGGACAGGCGGGAACACTGAAGCTTTCTTT.

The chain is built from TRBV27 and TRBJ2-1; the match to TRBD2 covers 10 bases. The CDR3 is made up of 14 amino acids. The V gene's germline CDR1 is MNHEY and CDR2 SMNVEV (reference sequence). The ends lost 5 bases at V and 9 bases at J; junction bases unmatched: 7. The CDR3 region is CASSPSSGSVEQFF. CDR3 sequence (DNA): TGTGCCAGCAGTCCGTCTAGCGGGAGTGTTGAGCAGTTCTTC.

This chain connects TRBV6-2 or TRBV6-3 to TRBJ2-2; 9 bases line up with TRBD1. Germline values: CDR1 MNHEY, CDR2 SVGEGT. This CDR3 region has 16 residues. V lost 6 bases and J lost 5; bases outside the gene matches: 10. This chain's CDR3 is CASSRPGQGATGELFF. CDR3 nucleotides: TGTGCCAGCAGCCGCCCGGGACAGGGAGCTACCGGGGAGCTGTTTTTT.

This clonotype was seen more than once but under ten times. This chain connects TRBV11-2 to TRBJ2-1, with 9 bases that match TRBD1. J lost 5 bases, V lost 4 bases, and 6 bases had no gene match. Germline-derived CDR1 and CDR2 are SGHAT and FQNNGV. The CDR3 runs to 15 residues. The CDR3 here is CASSSPGQGNNEQFF. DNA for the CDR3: TGTGCCAGCAGCTCACCGGGACAGGGTAACAATGAGCAGTTCTTC.

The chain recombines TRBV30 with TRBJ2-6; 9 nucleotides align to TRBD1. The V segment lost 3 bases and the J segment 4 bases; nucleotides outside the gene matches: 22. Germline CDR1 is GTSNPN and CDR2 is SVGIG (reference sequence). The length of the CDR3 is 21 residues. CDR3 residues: CAWSGGFQTGGTSAGANVLTF. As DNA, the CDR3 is TGTGCCTGGAGCGGGGGATTCCAGACAGGGGGTACCTCTGCGGGGGCCAACGTCCTGACTTTC.

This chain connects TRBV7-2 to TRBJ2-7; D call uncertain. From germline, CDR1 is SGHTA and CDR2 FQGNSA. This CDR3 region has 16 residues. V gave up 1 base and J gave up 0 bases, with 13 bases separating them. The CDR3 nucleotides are TGTGCCAGCAGCTTAGAGGCGGTATCTCCCTCCTACGAGCAGTACTTC. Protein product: CASSLEAVSPSYEQYF.

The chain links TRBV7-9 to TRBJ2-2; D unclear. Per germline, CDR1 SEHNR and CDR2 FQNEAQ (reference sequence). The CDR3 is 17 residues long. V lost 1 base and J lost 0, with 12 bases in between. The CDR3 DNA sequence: TGTGCCAGCAGCTTAGTCAGGATTAGTACGAACACCGGGGAGCTGTTTTTT. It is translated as CASSLVRISTNTGELFF. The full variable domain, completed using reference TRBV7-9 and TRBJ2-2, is DTGVSQNPRHKITKRGQNVTFRCDPISEHNRLYWYRQTLGQGPEFLTYFQNEAQLEKSRLLSDRFSAERPKGSFSTLEIQRTEQGDSAMYLCASSLVRISTNTGELFFGEGSRLTVL.

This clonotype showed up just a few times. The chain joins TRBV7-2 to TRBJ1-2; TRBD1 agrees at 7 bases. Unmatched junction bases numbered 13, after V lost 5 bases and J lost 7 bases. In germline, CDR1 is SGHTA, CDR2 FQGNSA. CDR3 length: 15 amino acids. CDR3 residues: CASSPRNGQGGGYTF. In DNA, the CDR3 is TGTGCCAGCAGCCCGAGGAATGGGCAGGGGGGTGGCTACACCTTC.

The CDR3 bases are TGCGCCAGCAGCATAACTAGCAGCTACACCGGGGAGCTGTTTTTT. This gives the protein CASSITSSYTGELFF. The chain combines TRBV5-1 with TRBJ2-2; a possible D gene is TRBD2 (6 bases). Per germline, CDR1 SGHRS and CDR2 YFSETQ. V was shortened by 4 bases and J by 3 bases, with 13 bases between the two germline ends. The CDR3 has 15 amino acids. The full variable domain, in which reference TRBV5-1 and TRBJ2-2 provide the parts outside the CDR3, is KAGVTQTPRYLIKTRGQQVTLSCSPISGHRSVSWYQQTPGQGLQFLFEYFSETQRNKGNFPGRFSGRQFSNSRSEMNVSTLELGDSALYLCASSITSSYTGELFFGEGSRLTVL.

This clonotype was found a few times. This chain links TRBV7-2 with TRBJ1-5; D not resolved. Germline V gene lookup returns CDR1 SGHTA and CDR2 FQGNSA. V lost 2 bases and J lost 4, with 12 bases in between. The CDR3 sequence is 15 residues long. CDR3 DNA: TGTGCCAGCAGCTTACGCCCTCGGGCTAATCAGCCCCAGCATTTT. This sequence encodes CASSLRPRANQPQHF.